Presented here are 24 T cell receptor beta chains from one specimen sequenced in a study of PD-L1 blockade in urothelial cancer. Noted time point: pretreatment peripheral blood. Produced via immunoSEQ multiplex PCR; TCRdb's table is partial and in-frame only. The repertoire has roughly 51,000 clones, 79% of them found once; the top ten carry around 9.3%. The source was PBMCs, collected around atezolizumab (anti-PD-L1) treatment. The source is a man aged 65 to 79 with urothelial cancer.

DNA for the CDR3: TGTGCCAGCAGCTTGGGGGCAGGGGCTGGAAACACCATATATTTT. This codes for CASSLGAGAGNTIYF. The rearrangement uses TRBV5-4 and TRBJ1-3; possibly TRBD1 for D (6 bases). From germline, CDR1 is SGHNT and CDR2 YYREEE (reference sequence). The CDR3 has 15 amino acids. V was shortened by 0 bases and J by 2 bases, with 9 bases between the two germline ends.

This clone was observed once. This chain links TRBV10-2 with TRBJ2-2; 8 bases match TRBD2. CDR3 length: 16 amino acids. J lost 4 bases, V lost 3 bases, and 7 bases had no gene match. Germline lookup yields CDR1 WSHSY and CDR2 SAAADI. The CDR3 DNA is TGCGCCAGCAGTGAAAGAGCGGGAGTGGTCACCGGGGAGCTGTTTTTT. Amino acid sequence: CASSERAGVVTGELFF.

The V gene is TRBV7-8, the J gene TRBJ2-1, with D maybe TRBD1 (5 bases). The germline gives CDR1 SGHVS, CDR2 FQNEAQ. The V and J ends lost 5 bases and 5 bases respectively, with 7 bases between them. The CDR3 spans 12 residues. The CDR3 coding sequence is TGTGCCAGCAGCCCGACAGACAATGAGCAGTTCTTC. It is translated as CASSPTDNEQFF. The complete variable domain, with remaining parts taken from reference TRBV7-8 and TRBJ2-1, reads GAGVSQSPRYKVAKRGQDVALRCDPISGHVSLFWYQQALGQGPEFLTYFQNEAQLDKSGLPSDRFFAERPEGSVSTLKIQRTQQEDSAVYLCASSPTDNEQFFGPGTRLTVL.

The chain carries TRBV21-1 and TRBJ1-4; the listed D gene, TRBD1, was not tested against the DNA. TRBV21-1 is reported as a pseudogene. The CDR3 extends over 16 amino acids. DNA for the CDR3: TGTGCCAGCAGCAAAAACTCGGACAGGGGTAGTGGAAAACTGTTTTTT. It encodes CASSKNSDRGSGKLFF.

The rearrangement joins TRBV18 to TRBJ1-2, with a weak D call TRBD1 (6 bases). Per the germline V gene, CDR1 is KGHSH and CDR2 is LQKENI. V gave up 4 bases and J gave up 2 bases, with 14 bases separating them. The CDR3 runs to 15 residues. Here the CDR3 reads CASSLTGTPNYGYTF. The CDR3 coding sequence is TGTGCCAGCTCACTGACCGGGACACCAAACTATGGCTACACCTTC.

The chain recombines TRBV5-6 with TRBJ1-3; D remains unclear. The CDR3 sequence is 13 residues long. Germline loops: CDR1 SGHDT, CDR2 YYEEEE. The V end was cut by 4 bases, the J end by 3 bases, with 8 bases between. The CDR3 coding sequence is TGTGCCAGCAGCCCCCGACATGGAAACACCATATATTTT. It codes for CASSPRHGNTIYF.

The chain employs TRBV6-5 and TRBJ1-5; D might be TRBD1 (6 bases). V was trimmed by 5 bases and J by 1 base, leaving 9 bases between them. Per germline, CDR1 MNHEY and CDR2 SVGAGI. The CDR3 has 14 amino acids. CDR3 in DNA: TGTGCCAGCAGTAGCAGGGGAAGCAATCAGCCCCAGCATTTT. It is translated as CASSSRGSNQPQHF.

The chain employs TRBV5-1 and TRBJ1-1; a weak D match, TRBD1 (6 bases). The V gene's germline CDR1 is SGHRS and CDR2 YFSETQ. The CDR3 totals 17 residues. Trimming pared 0 bases from V and 5 bases from J, leaving 20 bases between. The CDR3 loop is CASSLGWGQEGRTEAFF. CDR3 in DNA: TGCGCCAGCAGCTTGGGCTGGGGGCAAGAGGGAAGGACTGAAGCTTTCTTT.

The chain carries TRBV29-1 and TRBJ1-5, with D maybe TRBD1 (6 bases). V gave up 8 bases and J gave up 7 bases, with 18 bases separating them. Germline V lookup: CDR1 SQVTM, CDR2 ANQGSEA. The CDR3 runs 13 residues. CDR3 amino acids: CSIRTGLSQPQHF. The CDR3 DNA follows: TGCAGCATTCGTACAGGGTTATCACAGCCCCAGCATTTT.

The CDR3 coding sequence is TGTGCCAGCAGCTTAGAGCCGGGAGCAAACACTGAAGCTTTCTTT. Encoded protein: CASSLEPGANTEAFF. The chain has TRBV7-2 and TRBJ1-1; unclear D gene. This CDR3 spans 15 amino acids. CDR1 and CDR2 from the germline V gene are SGHTA and FQGNSA. The V end was cut by 1 base, the J end by 2 bases, with 11 bases between.

This sequence joins TRBV4-2 and TRBJ2-7; tentative D call: TRBD2 (6 bases). The CDR3 has 15 amino acids. From germline, CDR1 is LGHNA and CDR2 YNFKEQ. Trimming cost V 0 bases and J 1 base, with 10 bases left between them. The DNA of the CDR3 is TGTGCCAGCAGCCAAGATTCTGCGGGATCCTACGAGCAGTACTTC. This encodes CASSQDSAGSYEQYF.

CDR3 sequence: CASSFDRDNNEQFF. CDR3 DNA sequence: TGTGCCAGTAGTTTCGACCGGGACAACAATGAGCAGTTCTTC. The V gene is TRBV19, the J gene TRBJ2-1, with D possibly TRBD1 on 6 matching bases. In germline, CDR1 is LNHDA, CDR2 SQIVND (reference sequence). Between the trimmed V and J ends, which lost 5 bases and 5 bases, there was a span of 13 bases. The CDR3 sequence is 14 residues long. Full variable domain (rest looked up from reference TRBV19 and TRBJ2-1): DGGITQSPKYLFRKEGQNVTLSCEQNLNHDAMYWYRQDPGQGLRLIYYSQIVNDFQKGDIAEGYSVSREKKESFPLTVTSAQKNPTAFYLCASSFDRDNNEQFFGPGTRLTVL.

In this sample, this clone turned up a few times. The V and J genes are TRBV28 and TRBJ2-7, with 13 bases aligning to TRBD2. The CDR3 consists of 14 residues. With V trimmed by 6 bases and J by 5 bases, 4 bases remained unmatched. In germline, CDR1 is MDHEN, CDR2 SYDVKM. Written as DNA, the CDR3 is TGTGCCAGCAGCTCCGGGACTAGCGGGAACGAGCAGTACTTC. Its protein product is CASSSGTSGNEQYF.

The chain employs TRBV5-1 and TRBJ1-4; TRBD1 agrees at 7 bases. Germline CDR1 reads SGHRS; CDR2 reads YFSETQ. Germline trimming cut 4 bases from V and 7 bases from J; bases unmatched to any gene: 10. The CDR3 sequence is 15 residues long. The CDR3 here is CASSDDREGGEKLFF. The CDR3, as DNA: TGCGCCAGCAGCGACGACAGGGAAGGGGGTGAAAAACTGTTTTTT.

The gene calls are TRBV6-4 and TRBJ2-1; 8 positions agree with TRBD2. Germline loops: CDR1 MRHNA, CDR2 SNTAGT. Trimming cost V 3 bases and J 9 bases; bases outside gene matches: 10. The CDR3 extends over 15 amino acids. The CDR3 DNA reads TGTGCCAGCAGTGATCTGGGACTAGGAACTAGTGAGCAGTTCTTC. This codes for CASSDLGLGTSEQFF.

The chain is built from TRBV5-1 and TRBJ2-2; 8 bases are shared with TRBD1. Germline CDR1 and CDR2: SGHRS and YFSETQ. The CDR3 has 15 amino acids. J gave up 1 base and V 6 bases, and 5 bases lay outside the gene matches. CDR3 in DNA: TGCGCCAGCACCCAGGACAGGGTGAACACCGGGGAGCTGTTTTTT. This codes for CASTQDRVNTGELFF.

V is TRBV19 and J is TRBJ2-7, with 7 bases matching TRBD1. V lost 3 bases and J lost 0; bases outside the gene matches: 11. CDR1 is LNHDA, CDR2 SQIVND, per germline (reference sequence). This CDR3 has 17 amino acids. The DNA for the CDR3 is TGTGCCAGTAGTATTATATTCCGGGACAGTCGCTCCTACGAGCAGTACTTC. This gives the protein CASSIIFRDSRSYEQYF.

The chain couples TRBV5-8 to TRBJ2-3, with TRBD2 matching 9 bases. Germline CDR1 and CDR2: SGHTS and YDEGEE. The V gene end was trimmed by 0 bases and the J gene end by 8 bases; junction bases not matched to a gene: 10. CDR3 size: 16 residues. The CDR3 DNA sequence: TGTGCCAGCAGCTTGGGCGGGGGGGCCGGGATGGCTACGCAGTATTTT. Translated: CASSLGGGAGMATQYF.

This chain joins TRBV2 and TRBJ2-7; D might be TRBD1 (5 bases). CDR3 length: 14 amino acids. CDR1 and CDR2 (germline): SNHLY, FYNNEI. V was shortened by 3 bases and J by 0 bases, with 9 bases between the two germline ends. This CDR3 is CASSERTSSYEQYF. CDR3 in DNA: TGTGCCAGCAGTGAGAGGACAAGCTCCTACGAGCAGTACTTC.

This clone turned up a few times. The gene calls are TRBV5-4 and TRBJ1-3; D ambiguous. The CDR3 contains 15 residues. V was cut by 3 bases and J by 1 base, with 11 bases left in between. Per the germline V gene, CDR1 is SGHNT and CDR2 is YYREEE (reference sequence). This chain's CDR3 is CASSSLGVSGNTIYF. CDR3 coding DNA: TGTGCCAGCAGCTCCCTCGGGGTTTCTGGAAACACCATATATTTT.

The rearrangement uses TRBV11-2 and TRBJ2-3, with TRBD1 as a possible D gene (6 bases). The V gene lost 3 bases and the J gene lost 2 bases, with 15 bases spanning the gap. CDR3 length: 16 amino acids. The germline V gene encodes CDR1 SGHAT and CDR2 FQNNGV. The CDR3 reads CASSLGTRGNTDTQYF. The CDR3 DNA reads as TGTGCCAGCAGCTTGGGGACAAGGGGAAACACAGATACGCAGTATTTT.

The CDR3 sequence: CAIRTTGGDETQYF. The CDR3 nucleotides are TGTGCCATCAGGACGACAGGGGGGGACGAGACCCAGTACTTC. The gene calls are TRBV10-3 and TRBJ2-5; TRBD1 aligns across 9 bases. The CDR3 has 14 residues. Germline CDR1 and CDR2: ENHRY and SYGVKD. V was clipped by 6 bases and J by 5 bases; unmatched bases: 7.

V and J are TRBV29-1 and TRBJ1-6; D may be TRBD1 (5 bases). The CDR3 totals 13 residues. V gave up 6 bases and J gave up 8 bases, with 14 bases separating them. Looked up from germline, CDR1 is SQVTM and CDR2 is ANQGSEA. CDR3 in amino acids: CSVLQAIDSPLHF. The CDR3 DNA follows: TGCAGCGTCTTACAGGCGATCGATTCACCCCTCCACTTT.

This clone was detected once. V usage is TRBV2 and J usage is TRBJ2-3; D is possibly TRBD1 (5 bases). Germline V gene lookup returns CDR1 SNHLY and CDR2 FYNNEI. With 1 base removed from V and 5 bases from J, the gap between germline ends came to 16 bases. The CDR3 is made up of 16 amino acids. The CDR3 nucleotides are TGTGCCAGCAGTGAAGGCACTCCCCATAGGGGAGATACGCAGTATTTT. It is translated as CASSEGTPHRGDTQYF.